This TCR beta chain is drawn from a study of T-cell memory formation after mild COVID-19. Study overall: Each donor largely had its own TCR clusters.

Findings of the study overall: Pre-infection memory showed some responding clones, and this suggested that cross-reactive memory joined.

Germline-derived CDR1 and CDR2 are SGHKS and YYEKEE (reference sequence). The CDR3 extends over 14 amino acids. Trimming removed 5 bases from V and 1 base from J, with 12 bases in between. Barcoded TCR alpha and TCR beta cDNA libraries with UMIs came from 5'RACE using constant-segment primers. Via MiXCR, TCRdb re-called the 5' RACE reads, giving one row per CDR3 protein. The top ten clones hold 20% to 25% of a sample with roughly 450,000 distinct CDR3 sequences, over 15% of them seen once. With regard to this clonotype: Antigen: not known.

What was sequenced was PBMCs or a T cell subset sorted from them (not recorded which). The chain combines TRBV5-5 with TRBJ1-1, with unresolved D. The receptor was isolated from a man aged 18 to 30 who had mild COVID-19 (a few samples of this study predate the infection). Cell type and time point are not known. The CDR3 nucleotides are TGTGCCAGCAGTCTCCCTCCGGCGAACACTGAAGCTTTCTTT. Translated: CASSLPPANTEAFF. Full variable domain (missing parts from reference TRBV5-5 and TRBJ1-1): DAGVTQSPTHLIKTRGQQVTLRCSPISGHKSVSWYQQVLGQGPQFIFQYYEKEERGRGNFPDRFSARQFPNYSSELNVNALLLGDSALYLCASSLPPANTEAFFGQGTRLTVV.